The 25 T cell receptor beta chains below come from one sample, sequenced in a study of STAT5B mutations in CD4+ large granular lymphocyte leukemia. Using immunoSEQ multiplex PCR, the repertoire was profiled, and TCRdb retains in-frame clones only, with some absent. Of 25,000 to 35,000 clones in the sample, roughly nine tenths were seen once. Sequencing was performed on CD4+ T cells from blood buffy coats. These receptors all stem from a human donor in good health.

This chain's CDR3 is CASSLPGSGQTQYF. Written as DNA, the CDR3 is TGTGCCAGCAGCTTGCCCGGTAGCGGACAGACCCAGTACTTC. The J gene is TRBJ2-5, the V gene TRBV5-6, with D perhaps TRBD2 (6 bases). Germline assignment: CDR1 SGHDT and CDR2 YYEEEE. The CDR3 covers 14 residues. With 1 base removed from V and 6 bases from J, the gap between germline ends came to 13 bases.

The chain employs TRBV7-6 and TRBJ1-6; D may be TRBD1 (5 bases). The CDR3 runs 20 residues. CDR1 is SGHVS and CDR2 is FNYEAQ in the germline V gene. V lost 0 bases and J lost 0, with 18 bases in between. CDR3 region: CASSLAFGVKGRSYNSPLHF. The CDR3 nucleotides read TGTGCCAGCAGCTTAGCATTTGGGGTGAAGGGACGCTCCTATAATTCACCCCTCCACTTT.

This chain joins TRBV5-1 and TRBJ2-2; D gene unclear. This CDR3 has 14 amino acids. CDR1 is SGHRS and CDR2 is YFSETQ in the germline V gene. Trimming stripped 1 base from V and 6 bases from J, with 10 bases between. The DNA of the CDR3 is TGCGCCAGCAGCTTGAGGTGGGCAGCCGGGGAGCTGTTTTTT. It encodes CASSLRWAAGELFF.

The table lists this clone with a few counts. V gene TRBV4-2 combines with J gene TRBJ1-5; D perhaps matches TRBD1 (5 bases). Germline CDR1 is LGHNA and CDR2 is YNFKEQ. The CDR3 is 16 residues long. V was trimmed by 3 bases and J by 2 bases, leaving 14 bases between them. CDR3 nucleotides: TGTGCCAGCAGCCACACGGGGGGTTCGGGCAATCAGCCCCAGCATTTT. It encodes CASSHTGGSGNQPQHF.

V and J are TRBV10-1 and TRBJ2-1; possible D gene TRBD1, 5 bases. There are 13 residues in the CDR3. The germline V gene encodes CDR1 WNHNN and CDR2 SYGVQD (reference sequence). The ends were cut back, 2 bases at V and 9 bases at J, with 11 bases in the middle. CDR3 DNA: TGCGCCAGCAGTGAGGGGGCCGTGGGTGAGCAGTTCTTC. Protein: CASSEGAVGEQFF.

The CDR3 protein is CAVREGGYNEQFF. CDR3 in DNA: TGTGCCGTCCGGGAAGGGGGCTACAATGAGCAGTTCTTC. J is TRBJ2-1 and V is TRBV19, with D possibly matching TRBD1 (6 bases). Germline CDR1 is LNHDA and CDR2 is SQIVND (reference sequence). The CDR3 sequence is 13 residues long. With 11 bases removed from V and 3 bases from J, the gap between germline ends came to 14 bases.

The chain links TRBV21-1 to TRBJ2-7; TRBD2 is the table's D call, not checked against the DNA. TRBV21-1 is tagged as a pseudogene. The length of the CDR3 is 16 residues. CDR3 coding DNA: TGTGCCAGCAGCAAAGTCCTCCTAGCGGGGGACTACGAGCAGTACTTC. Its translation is CASSKVLLAGDYEQYF.

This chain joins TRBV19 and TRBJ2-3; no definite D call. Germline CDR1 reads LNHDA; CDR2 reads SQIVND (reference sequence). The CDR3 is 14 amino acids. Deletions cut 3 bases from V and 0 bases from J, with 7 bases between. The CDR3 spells CASSIDGSTDTQYF. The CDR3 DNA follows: TGTGCCAGTAGTATCGACGGGAGCACAGATACGCAGTATTTT.

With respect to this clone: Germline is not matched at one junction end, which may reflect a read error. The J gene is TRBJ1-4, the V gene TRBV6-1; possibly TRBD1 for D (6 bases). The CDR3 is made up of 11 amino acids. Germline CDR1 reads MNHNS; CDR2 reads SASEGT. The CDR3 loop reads CASSEPGQRKF. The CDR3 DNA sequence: TGTGCCAGCAGTGAGCCGGGACAAAGAAAGTTT.

The DNA of the CDR3 is TGTGCCAGCAGGCTTCTACTCGGGGGGACCCAGTACTTC. It encodes CASRLLLGGTQYF. The rearrangement links TRBV28 to TRBJ2-5; D may be TRBD2 (6 bases). The V end lost 6 bases, the J end lost 7 bases, and 15 bases lay between the germline ends. Germline V gene lookup returns CDR1 MDHEN and CDR2 SYDVKM. The CDR3 is made up of 13 amino acids.

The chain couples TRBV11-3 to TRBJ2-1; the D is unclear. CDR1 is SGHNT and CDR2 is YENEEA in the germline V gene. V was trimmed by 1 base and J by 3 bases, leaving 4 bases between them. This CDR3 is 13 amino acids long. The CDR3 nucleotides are TGTGCCAGCAGCTTAGGGATCTACAATGAGCAGTTCTTC. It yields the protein CASSLGIYNEQFF. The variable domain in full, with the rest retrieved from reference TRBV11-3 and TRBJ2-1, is EAGVVQSPRYKIIEKKQPVAFWCNPISGHNTLYWYLQNLGQGPELLIRYENEEAVDDSQLPKDRFSAERLKGVDSTLKIQPAELGDSAVYLCASSLGIYNEQFFGPGTRLTVL.

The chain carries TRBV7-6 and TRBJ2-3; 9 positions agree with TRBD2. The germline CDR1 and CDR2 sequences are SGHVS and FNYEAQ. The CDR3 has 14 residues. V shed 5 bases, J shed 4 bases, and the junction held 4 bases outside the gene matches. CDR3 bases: TGTGCCAGCAGCCGGGGACTAGCTGCAGATACGCAGTATTTT. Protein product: CASSRGLAADTQYF. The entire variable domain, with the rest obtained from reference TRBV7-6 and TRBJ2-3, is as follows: GAGVSQSPRYKVTKRGQDVALRCDPISGHVSLYWYRQALGQGPEFLTYFNYEAQQDKSGLPNDRFSAERPEGSISTLTIQRTEQRDSAMYRCASSRGLAADTQYFGPGTRLTVL.

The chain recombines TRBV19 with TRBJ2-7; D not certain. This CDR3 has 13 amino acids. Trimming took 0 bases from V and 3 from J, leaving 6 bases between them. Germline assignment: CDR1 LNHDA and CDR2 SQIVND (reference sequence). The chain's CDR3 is CASSIEPGYEQYF. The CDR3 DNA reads TGTGCCAGTAGTATAGAACCAGGCTACGAGCAGTACTTC.

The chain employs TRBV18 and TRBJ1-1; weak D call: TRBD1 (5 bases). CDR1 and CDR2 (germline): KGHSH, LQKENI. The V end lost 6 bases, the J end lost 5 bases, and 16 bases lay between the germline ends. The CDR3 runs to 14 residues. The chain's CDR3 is CASSRGSQGTEAFF. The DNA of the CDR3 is TGTGCCAGCTCTCGCGGGAGCCAGGGAACTGAAGCTTTCTTT.

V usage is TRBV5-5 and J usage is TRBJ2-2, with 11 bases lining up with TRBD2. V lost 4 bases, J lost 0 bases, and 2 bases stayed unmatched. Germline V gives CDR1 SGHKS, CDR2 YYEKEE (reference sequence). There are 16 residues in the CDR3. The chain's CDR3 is CASSPLAGANTGELFF. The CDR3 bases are TGTGCCAGCAGCCCACTAGCGGGAGCGAACACCGGGGAGCTGTTTTTT.

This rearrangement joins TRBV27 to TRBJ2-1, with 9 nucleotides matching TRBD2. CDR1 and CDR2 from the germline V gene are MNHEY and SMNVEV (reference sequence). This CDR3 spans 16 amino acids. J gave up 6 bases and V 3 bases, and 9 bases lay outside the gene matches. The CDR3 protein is CASSFEASGAVNEQFF. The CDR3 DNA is TGTGCCAGCAGTTTTGAGGCTAGCGGGGCGGTCAATGAGCAGTTCTTC.

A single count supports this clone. CDR3 region: CASSVGGGSGDQPQHF. The DNA for the CDR3 is TGTGCCAGCAGCGTAGGGGGGGGCAGTGGGGATCAGCCCCAGCATTTT. The J gene is TRBJ1-5, the V gene TRBV9; D perhaps matches TRBD1 (6 bases). Trimming stripped 0 bases from V and 5 bases from J, with 15 bases between. The CDR3 length is 16 residues. The germline V gene encodes CDR1 SGDLS and CDR2 YYNGEE.

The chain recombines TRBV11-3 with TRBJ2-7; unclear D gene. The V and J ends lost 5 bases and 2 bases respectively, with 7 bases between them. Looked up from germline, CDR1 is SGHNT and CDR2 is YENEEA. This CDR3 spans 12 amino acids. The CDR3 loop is CASSLSAYEQYF. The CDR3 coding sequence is TGTGCCAGCAGCCTTTCCGCCTACGAGCAGTACTTC.

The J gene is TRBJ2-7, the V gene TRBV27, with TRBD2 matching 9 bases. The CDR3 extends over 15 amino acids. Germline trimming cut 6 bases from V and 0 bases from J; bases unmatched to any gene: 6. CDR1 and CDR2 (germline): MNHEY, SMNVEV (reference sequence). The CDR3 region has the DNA TGTGCCAGCAGAAATTTAGCGGGAGCCTCCTACGAGCAGTACTTC. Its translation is CASRNLAGASYEQYF.

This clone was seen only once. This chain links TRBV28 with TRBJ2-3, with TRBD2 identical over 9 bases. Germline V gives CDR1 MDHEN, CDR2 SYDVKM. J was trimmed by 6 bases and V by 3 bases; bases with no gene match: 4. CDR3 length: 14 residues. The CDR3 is CASSFSGRMDTQYF. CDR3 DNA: TGTGCCAGCAGTTTCAGCGGGAGGATGGATACGCAGTATTTT.

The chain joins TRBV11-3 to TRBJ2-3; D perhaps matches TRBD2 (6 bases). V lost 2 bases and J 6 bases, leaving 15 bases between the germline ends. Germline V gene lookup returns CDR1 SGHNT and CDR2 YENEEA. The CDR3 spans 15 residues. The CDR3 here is CASSLRGGSGDTQYF. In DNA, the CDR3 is TGTGCCAGCAGCTTAAGGGGTGGTAGCGGTGATACGCAGTATTTT.

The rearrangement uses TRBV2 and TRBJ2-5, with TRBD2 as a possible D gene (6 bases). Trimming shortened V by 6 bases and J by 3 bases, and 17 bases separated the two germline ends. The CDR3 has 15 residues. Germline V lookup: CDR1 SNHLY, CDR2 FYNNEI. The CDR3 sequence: CASSRLAAGKETQYF. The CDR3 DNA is TGTGCCAGCAGCAGGCTTGCGGCGGGAAAAGAGACCCAGTACTTC.

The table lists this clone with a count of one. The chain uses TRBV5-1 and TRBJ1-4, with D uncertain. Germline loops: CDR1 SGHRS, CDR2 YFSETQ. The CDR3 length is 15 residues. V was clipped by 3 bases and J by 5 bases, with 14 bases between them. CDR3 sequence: CASSYTKGENEKLFF. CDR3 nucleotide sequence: TGCGCCAGCAGCTATACCAAGGGTGAAAATGAAAAACTGTTTTTT.

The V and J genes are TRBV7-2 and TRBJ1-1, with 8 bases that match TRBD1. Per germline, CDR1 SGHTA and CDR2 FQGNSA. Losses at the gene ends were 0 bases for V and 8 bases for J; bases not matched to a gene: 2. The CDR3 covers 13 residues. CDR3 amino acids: CASSLAGQAEAFF. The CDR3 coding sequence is TGTGCCAGCAGCTTAGCGGGACAGGCAGAAGCTTTCTTT.

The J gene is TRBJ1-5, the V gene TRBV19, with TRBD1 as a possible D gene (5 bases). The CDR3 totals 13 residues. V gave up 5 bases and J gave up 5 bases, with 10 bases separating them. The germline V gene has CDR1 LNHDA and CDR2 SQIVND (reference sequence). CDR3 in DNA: TGTGCCAGTAGTCATGGGGGGGATCAGCCCCAGCATTTT. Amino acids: CASSHGGDQPQHF.